These 12 T cell receptor beta chains originate from one sample sequenced in a study of beta chain features in type 1 diabetes. Findings and limits, study-wide: Shorter TCRB CDR3s, moderately but significantly so, marked every one of the four CD4+ subsets in Type 1 diabetes patients.

Expressed TCRB transcripts were sequenced after all isolated RNA was converted to cDNA. Generated by immunoSEQ multiplex PCR, the TCRdb table keeps only in-frame clones and is missing some. The repertoire holds 200,000 to 300,000 clones, approximately 11% seen once, with around 0.017% in the top ten. Their specific antigens are unknown. Sequenced sample: naive CD4+ T cells from blood. These receptors all come from a man aged 25-45 years with type 1 diabetes.

This clone has just a few counts. This rearrangement joins TRBV29-1 to TRBJ1-4; no clear D gene. The V and J ends lost 8 bases and 5 bases respectively, with 12 bases between them. CDR1 is SQVTM, CDR2 ANQGSEA, per germline. The CDR3 is 12 residues long. In nucleotides, the CDR3 is TGCAGCATTCAGGAAATAAATGAAAAACTGTTTTTT. Translating gives CSIQEINEKLFF.

This clone was picked up a small number of times. The V gene is TRBV7-2, the J gene TRBJ2-5; 15 bases match TRBD2. Germline V CDR1 and CDR2: SGHTA, FQGNSA. The CDR3 has 16 amino acids. Trimming took 6 bases from V and 2 from J; bases not matched to a gene: 4. The CDR3 protein is CASSPGLAGGQETQYF. The CDR3 nucleotides read TGTGCCAGCAGTCCCGGACTAGCGGGGGGGCAAGAGACCCAGTACTTC.

This chain joins TRBV23-1 and TRBJ2-5, with D perhaps TRBD1 (5 bases). TRBV23-1 is labeled an ORF, and its function is uncertain. The V and J ends lost 2 bases and 2 bases respectively, with 18 bases between them. The CDR3 length is 17 residues. The CDR3: CASSQNRISPGQETQYF. In DNA form, the CDR3 reads TGCGCCAGCAGTCAAAATCGAATCTCACCAGGGCAAGAGACCCAGTACTTC.

The V gene is TRBV28, the J gene TRBJ1-2, with 9 bases fitting TRBD1. J lost 3 bases, V lost 2 bases, and 4 bases had no gene match. CDR1 is MDHEN, CDR2 SYDVKM, per germline. This CDR3 comprises 15 residues. As DNA, the CDR3 is TGTGCCAGCAGTTTAGCCGGGACAGGGCACTATGGCTACACCTTC. This sequence encodes CASSLAGTGHYGYTF.

The rearrangement joins TRBV18 to TRBJ2-7; D is unresolved. The germline CDR1 and CDR2 sequences are KGHSH and LQKENI. V shed 4 bases and J shed 6 bases, with 19 bases lying between them. The CDR3 runs 15 residues. The CDR3 loop reads CASSHDTRNPFEQYF. CDR3 nucleotide sequence: TGTGCCAGCTCACACGACACGAGAAATCCCTTCGAGCAGTACTTC.

This sequence joins TRBV4-2 and TRBJ2-2; 14 nucleotides align to TRBD2. Germline V CDR1 and CDR2: LGHNA, YNFKEQ. V dropped 10 bases and J dropped 1; count of bases not matched to a gene: 2. This CDR3 has 15 residues. DNA of the CDR3: TGTGCCACTGGGACTAGCGGGGGGAACACCGGGGAGCTGTTTTTT. This sequence encodes CATGTSGGNTGELFF.

This clone was detected only a few times. The chain couples TRBV6-6 to TRBJ1-1, with TRBD1 as a possible D gene (6 bases). Trimming removed 2 bases at V and 6 bases at J, with 10 bases between. This CDR3 is 13 amino acids long. CDR1 and CDR2 (germline): MNHNY, SVGAGI (reference sequence). CDR3 protein: CASSYGGRPEAFF. The DNA for the CDR3 is TGTGCCAGCAGTTACGGGGGCAGGCCTGAAGCTTTCTTT.

This clone has only a few counts. This sample includes further DNA sequences coding for the same CDR3. V is TRBV7-9 and J is TRBJ2-5, with D perhaps TRBD2 (5 bases). Germline V gene sequence: CDR1 SEHNR, CDR2 FQNEAQ (reference sequence). This CDR3 spans 15 amino acids. The V end lost 4 bases, the J end lost 4 bases, and 16 bases lay between the germline ends. In nucleotides, the CDR3 is TGTGCCAGCAGCTCCCCCGGGAAGAGAGCAGAGACCCAGTACTTC. This encodes CASSSPGKRAETQYF.

In this sample, this clone turned up a few times. The chain carries TRBV13 and TRBJ2-5; the D gene is possibly TRBD2 (5 bases). The germline gives CDR1 PRHDT, CDR2 FYEKMQ (reference sequence). The germline V and J ends were trimmed by 3 bases and 2 bases, with 16 bases remaining between them. This CDR3 has 16 amino acids. Here the CDR3 DNA reads TGTGCCAGCAGCTTTTCAAGGTTCAGAGGGCAAGAGACCCAGTACTTC. It codes for CASSFSRFRGQETQYF.

The chain links TRBV15 to TRBJ2-7; 11 bases are a match to TRBD1. The germline V gene encodes CDR1 LNHNV and CDR2 YYDKDF (reference sequence). CDR3 size: 15 residues. Losses at the gene ends were 4 bases for V and 4 bases for J; bases not matched to a gene: 6. CDR3 sequence reads: CATSTWTGGPYEQYF. The CDR3 nucleotides are TGTGCCACCAGCACCTGGACAGGGGGCCCTTACGAGCAGTACTTC.

This clone was counted between two and nine times. In nucleotides, the CDR3 is TGCGCCAGCAGCTTTGGTGCCAGCGGGGTGCAAGAGACCCAGTACTTC. Residues: CASSFGASGVQETQYF. The chain couples TRBV5-1 to TRBJ2-5; 7 bases are a match to TRBD2. After removal of 2 bases from V and 2 bases from J, the junction contained 9 bases not matched to a gene. CDR3 length equals 16 residues. Germline values: CDR1 SGHRS, CDR2 YFSETQ.

This clone was found a few times. CDR3 sequence reads: CASSLGAARVSYEQYF. In DNA form, the CDR3 reads TGTGCCAGCAGCTTAGGGGCAGCACGAGTCTCCTACGAGCAGTACTTC. The J gene is TRBJ2-7, the V gene TRBV7-6; D gene unclear. This CDR3 has 16 amino acids. Trimming cost V 1 base and J 0 bases, with 13 bases left between them. Germline CDR1 and CDR2: SGHVS and FNYEAQ.